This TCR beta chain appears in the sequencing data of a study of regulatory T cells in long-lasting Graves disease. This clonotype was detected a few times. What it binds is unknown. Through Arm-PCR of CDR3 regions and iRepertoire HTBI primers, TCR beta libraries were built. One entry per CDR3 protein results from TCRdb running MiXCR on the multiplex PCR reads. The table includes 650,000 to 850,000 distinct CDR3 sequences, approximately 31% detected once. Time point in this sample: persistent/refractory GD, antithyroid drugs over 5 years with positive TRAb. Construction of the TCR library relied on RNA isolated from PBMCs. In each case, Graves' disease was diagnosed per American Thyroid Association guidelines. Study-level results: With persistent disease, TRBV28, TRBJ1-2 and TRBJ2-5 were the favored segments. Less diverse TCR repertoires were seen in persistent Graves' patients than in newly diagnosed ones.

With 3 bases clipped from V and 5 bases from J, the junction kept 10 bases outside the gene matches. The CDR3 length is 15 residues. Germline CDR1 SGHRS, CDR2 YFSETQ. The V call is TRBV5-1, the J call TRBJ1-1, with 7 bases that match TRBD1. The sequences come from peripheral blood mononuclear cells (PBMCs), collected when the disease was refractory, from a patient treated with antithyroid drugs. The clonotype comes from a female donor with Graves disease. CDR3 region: CASSSREGARTEAFF. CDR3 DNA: TGCGCCAGCAGCTCCCGGGAGGGGGCGCGGACTGAAGCTTTCTTT.